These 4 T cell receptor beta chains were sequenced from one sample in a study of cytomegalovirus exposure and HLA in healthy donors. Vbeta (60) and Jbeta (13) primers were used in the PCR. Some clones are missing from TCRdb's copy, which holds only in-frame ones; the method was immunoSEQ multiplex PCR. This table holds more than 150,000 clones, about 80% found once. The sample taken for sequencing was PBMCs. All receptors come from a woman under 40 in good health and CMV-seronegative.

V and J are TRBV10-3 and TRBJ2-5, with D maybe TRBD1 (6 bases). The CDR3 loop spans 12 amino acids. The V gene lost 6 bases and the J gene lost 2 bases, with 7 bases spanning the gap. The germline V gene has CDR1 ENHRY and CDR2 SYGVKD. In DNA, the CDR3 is TGTGCCATCAGGGACAGTCAAGAGACCCAGTACTTC. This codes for CAIRDSQETQYF.

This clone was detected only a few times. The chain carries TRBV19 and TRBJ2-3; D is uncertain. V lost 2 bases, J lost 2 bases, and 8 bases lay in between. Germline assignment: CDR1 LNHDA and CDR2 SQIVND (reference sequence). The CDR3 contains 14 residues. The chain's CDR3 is CASSIRHVTDTQYF. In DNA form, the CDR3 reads TGTGCCAGTAGTATAAGACACGTCACAGATACGCAGTATTTT.

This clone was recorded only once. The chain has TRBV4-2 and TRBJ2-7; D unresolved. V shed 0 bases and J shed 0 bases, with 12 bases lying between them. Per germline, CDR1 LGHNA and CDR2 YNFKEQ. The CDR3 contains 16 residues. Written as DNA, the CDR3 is TGTGCCAGCAGCCAAGATGAGTTTGACATCTCCTACGAGCAGTACTTC. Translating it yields CASSQDEFDISYEQYF.

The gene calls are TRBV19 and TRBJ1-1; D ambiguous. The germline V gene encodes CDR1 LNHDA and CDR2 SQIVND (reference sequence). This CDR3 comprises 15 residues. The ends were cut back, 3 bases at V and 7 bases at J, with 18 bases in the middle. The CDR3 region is CASSIRWAAAFEAFF. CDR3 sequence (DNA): TGTGCCAGTAGTATTCGTTGGGCAGCCGCTTTTGAAGCTTTCTTT.